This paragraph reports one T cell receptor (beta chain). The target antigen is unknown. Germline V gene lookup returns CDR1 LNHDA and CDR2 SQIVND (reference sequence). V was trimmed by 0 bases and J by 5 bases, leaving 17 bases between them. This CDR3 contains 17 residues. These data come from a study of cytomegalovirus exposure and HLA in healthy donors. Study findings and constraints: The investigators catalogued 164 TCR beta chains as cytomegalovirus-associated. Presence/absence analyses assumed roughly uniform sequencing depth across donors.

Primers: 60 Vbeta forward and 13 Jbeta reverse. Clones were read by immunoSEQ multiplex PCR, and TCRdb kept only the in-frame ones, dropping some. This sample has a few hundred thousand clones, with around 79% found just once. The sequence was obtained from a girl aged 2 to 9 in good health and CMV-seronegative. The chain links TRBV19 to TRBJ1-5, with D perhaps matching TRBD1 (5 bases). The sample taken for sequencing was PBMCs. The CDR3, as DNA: TGTGCCAGTAGTATAGATCTATGGGGCAGGGATTATCAGCCCCAGCATTTT. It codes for CASSIDLWGRDYQPQHF.